The 13 T cell receptor beta chains below were found in one sample sequenced in a study of OX40 agonist ivuxolimab in advanced cancers. TCRdb keeps only in-frame clones here, not all; method: immunoSEQ multiplex PCR. The table records tens of thousands of clones, around four fifths of them present only once. Sample: CD4+ or CD8+ T cells sorted from blood, taken in a trial of the OX40 agonist ivuxolimab. The receptors were gathered from an adult with an advanced solid tumor such as melanoma, head and neck, liver or kidney cancer.

This chain uses TRBV19 with TRBJ2-1; the match to TRBD2 covers 13 bases. The V segment lost 5 bases and the J segment 9 bases; nucleotides outside the gene matches: 4. The CDR3 is 14 residues long. Per germline, CDR1 LNHDA and CDR2 SQIVND (reference sequence). The CDR3 nucleotides are TGTGCCAGTAGTCCGGGACTAGCGGGACTTGAGCAGTTCTTC. Amino acids: CASSPGLAGLEQFF.

This clone was seen a single time. This chain joins TRBV29-1 and TRBJ1-2, with D possibly TRBD1 on 5 matching bases. The CDR3 spans 13 residues. V dropped 4 bases and J dropped 5 bases, with 14 bases sitting between them. CDR1 and CDR2 (germline): SQVTM, ANQGSEA. CDR3 region: CSVGPGRDYGYTF. DNA for the CDR3: TGCAGCGTTGGCCCTGGCAGGGATTATGGCTACACCTTC. Variable domain in full (rest from reference TRBV29-1 and TRBJ1-2): SAVISQKPSRDICQRGTSLTIQCQVDSQVTMMFWYRQQPGQSLTLIATANQGSEATYESGFVIDKFPISRPNLTFSTLTVSNMSPEDSSIYLCSVGPGRDYGYTFGSGTRLTVV.

V is TRBV2 and J is TRBJ2-5; 7 nucleotides agree with TRBD1. Germline lookup yields CDR1 SNHLY and CDR2 FYNNEI. Germline trimming cut 5 bases from V and 0 bases from J; bases unmatched to any gene: 3. The CDR3 extends over 14 amino acids. The CDR3 DNA sequence: TGTGCCAGCAGTAAACAGGGGTACCAAGAGACCCAGTACTTC. It encodes CASSKQGYQETQYF.

The chain joins TRBV7-2 to TRBJ1-2; TRBD1 is a possible D gene (6 bases). Germline CDR1 is SGHTA and CDR2 is FQGNSA. There are 15 residues in the CDR3. V was clipped by 2 bases and J by 7 bases, with 17 bases between them. The CDR3 loop reads CASSLNSGGLGGYTF. The CDR3, as DNA: TGTGCCAGCAGCTTAAATTCTGGGGGGCTGGGTGGCTACACCTTC.

CDR3 nucleotides: TGTGCCAGCAGCTTAAGGCTTTGGCAACAGGGATCTCCCACTGAAGCTTTCTTT. It is translated as CASSLRLWQQGSPTEAFF. The chain joins TRBV7-9 to TRBJ1-1, with D tentatively TRBD1 (6 bases). Germline lookup yields CDR1 SEHNR and CDR2 FQNEAQ (reference sequence). Trimming shortened V by 2 bases and J by 4 bases, and 23 bases separated the two germline ends. This CDR3 has 18 amino acids. Together with reference TRBV7-9 and TRBJ1-1, the CDR3 gives the full variable domain: DTGVSQNPRHKITKRGQNVTFRCDPISEHNRLYWYRQTLGQGPEFLTYFQNEAQLEKSRLLSDRFSAERPKGSFSTLEIQRTEQGDSAMYLCASSLRLWQQGSPTEAFFGQGTRLTVV.

This clone turned up a few times. The chain uses TRBV13 and TRBJ1-2; 7 bases are shared with TRBD1. The length of the CDR3 is 15 residues. CDR1 and CDR2 (germline): PRHDT, FYEKMQ (reference sequence). The V segment lost 5 bases and the J segment 4 bases; nucleotides outside the gene matches: 10. The CDR3 region is CASSHPGQSLYGYTF. Written as DNA, the CDR3 is TGTGCCAGCAGCCATCCGGGACAGAGCCTCTATGGCTACACCTTC.

The chain has TRBV5-1 and TRBJ1-4; D might be TRBD1 (5 bases). CDR1 SGHRS and CDR2 YFSETQ come from the germline V gene. The CDR3 runs 14 residues. The V gene lost 4 bases and the J gene lost 0 bases, with 7 bases spanning the gap. The CDR3 protein is CASSLTATNEKLFF. The DNA of the CDR3 is TGCGCCAGCAGCCTGACAGCAACTAATGAAAAACTGTTTTTT.

This clone has a single count. V gene TRBV20-1 combines with J gene TRBJ1-4; D is unresolved. Germline lookup yields CDR1 DFQATT and CDR2 SNEGSKA (reference sequence). The CDR3 has 11 amino acids. Trimming took off 5 bases at V and 7 bases at J, with 8 bases between the two ends. Here the CDR3 DNA reads TGCAGTGCTCCGAACCTTGAAAAACTGTTTTTT. Residues: CSAPNLEKLFF.

The chain combines TRBV27 with TRBJ2-1; 9 bases agree with TRBD2. CDR3 length: 14 residues. The V gene's germline CDR1 is MNHEY and CDR2 SMNVEV (reference sequence). After removal of 5 bases from V and 3 bases from J, the junction contained 2 bases not matched to a gene. The CDR3 sequence is CASSLAGYYNEQFF. The CDR3 bases are TGTGCCAGCAGTCTAGCGGGATACTACAATGAGCAGTTCTTC.

The chain employs TRBV7-8 and TRBJ1-1; D is ambiguous. CDR1 and CDR2 from the germline V gene are SGHVS and FQNEAQ. The germline V and J ends were trimmed by 3 bases and 4 bases, with 15 bases remaining between them. The CDR3 spans 15 residues. Here the CDR3 reads CASSFRQAWGTEAFF. The CDR3 DNA follows: TGTGCCAGCAGCTTTAGGCAGGCCTGGGGCACTGAAGCTTTCTTT.

The chain is built from TRBV5-1 and TRBJ2-1, with TRBD2 matching 9 bases. CDR3 length: 15 residues. Germline trimming cut 2 bases from V and 4 bases from J; bases unmatched to any gene: 4. Germline assignment: CDR1 SGHRS and CDR2 YFSETQ. The CDR3 sequence: CASSFSGSDYNEQFF. As DNA, the CDR3 is TGCGCCAGCAGCTTTAGCGGGAGTGATTACAATGAGCAGTTCTTC. Full variable domain (missing parts from reference TRBV5-1 and TRBJ2-1): KAGVTQTPRYLIKTRGQQVTLSCSPISGHRSVSWYQQTPGQGLQFLFEYFSETQRNKGNFPGRFSGRQFSNSRSEMNVSTLELGDSALYLCASSFSGSDYNEQFFGPGTRLTVL.

For this clone: Since the CDR3 does not end with the conserved phenylalanine or tryptophan, this likely comes from a read error. This sequence joins TRBV11-3 and TRBJ1-1; D is unclear. Germline V lookup: CDR1 SGHNT, CDR2 YENEEA. Trimming left V 4 bases short and J 6 bases short, with 18 bases between. CDR3 length: 15 amino acids. The CDR3: CASSSRPGNFAEAFL. CDR3 DNA: TGTGCCAGCAGCTCCCGCCCTGGGAATTTCGCTGAAGCTTTCCTT.

V gene TRBV27 combines with J gene TRBJ2-5; D possibly uses TRBD1 or TRBD2 (5 bases each). V was cut by 6 bases and J by 3 bases, with 8 bases left in between. Germline-derived CDR1 and CDR2 are MNHEY and SMNVEV (reference sequence). There are 12 residues in the CDR3. CDR3 sequence: CASRGTEETQYF. The CDR3 DNA reads TGTGCCAGCAGGGGGACCGAAGAGACCCAGTACTTC.